This T cell receptor beta chain was found in a study of cytomegalovirus exposure and HLA in healthy donors. Study-wide points: Cytomegalovirus status was reportedly diagnosed by the classifier with high sensitivity and specificity. Exclusion as indistinguishable affected some V segments, including TRBV6-2 and TRBV6-3.

It was with 60 Vbeta and 13 Jbeta primers that the PCR ran. Clones were sequenced by immunoSEQ multiplex PCR, and TCRdb holds only the in-frame ones, with some missing. The profile shows fewer than 200,000 clones, more than 70% of them singletons. As concerns this clone: What it binds is not known.

This CDR3 comprises 18 residues. Trimming stripped 4 bases from V and 0 bases from J, with 19 bases between. CDR1 and CDR2 (germline): MGHRA, YSYEKL. This clonotype originated in a male donor in good health and CMV-seronegative. The J gene is TRBJ1-3, the V gene TRBV4-1, with D perhaps TRBD1 (5 bases). Sequences were obtained from PBMCs. The CDR3 coding sequence is TGCGCCAGCAGCCCCAAGGGGCAGGGCCGTTCCTCTGGAAACACCATATATTTT. It specifies CASSPKGQGRSSGNTIYF.